This record covers a single T cell receptor beta chain. This sample was taken from a study of cytomegalovirus exposure and HLA in healthy donors. Primers for the PCR totalled 60 Vbeta and 13 Jbeta. Method: immunoSEQ multiplex PCR; TCRdb's copy keeps in-frame clones and lacks some. The repertoire has approximately 110,000 clones, roughly 15% of them found once; the top ten carry 1.5% to 2%. The sequence was collected from a woman aged 18-29 years in good health and CMV-seronegative. What was sequenced was PBMCs.

CDR3 residues: CASNLGTGSTDTQYF. CDR3 DNA: TGTGCCAGCAACCTGGGGACAGGTAGCACAGATACGCAGTATTTT. The chain carries TRBV6-1 and TRBJ2-3; 8 bases are shared with TRBD1. V lost 7 bases to trimming and J lost 0 bases; unmatched junction nucleotides: 6. This CDR3 comprises 15 residues. Germline V gene sequence: CDR1 MNHNS, CDR2 SASEGT.